These T cell receptor beta chains were read from a single sample in a study of CD8 T cells in Susac syndrome. One entry per CDR3 protein results from TCRdb running MiXCR on the immunoSEQ multiplex PCR reads. This sample carries about 200,000 distinct CDR3 sequences, roughly 96% of them seen once, and the ten largest clones take about 0.1%. Specimen: CD4+ T cells from PBMCs. These receptors were collected from a human donor in good health. CDR3s include the opening cysteine and the closing phenylalanine or tryptophan. D genes are given only for firm matches. Size is omitted from some rows. Given values are once, few, many or a class for expanded clones.

TRBV20-1,.,.,TRBJ1-4,CSARDGTWGKLFF,TGCAGTGCTAGAGATGGGACGTGGGGAAAACTGTTTTTT
TRBV5-1,TRBD1,.,TRBJ1-6,CASSPGDRSNNSPLHF,TGCGCCAGCAGCCCAGGGGACAGGTCAAATAATTCACCCCTCCACTTT
TRBV28,.,.,TRBJ2-3,CASRGSHTDTQYF,TGTGCCAGCAGGGGCTCACACACAGATACGCAGTATTTT
TRBV5-1,TRBD2,.,TRBJ2-1,CASSSGLAGGAEQFF,TGCGCCAGCAGCTCGGGACTAGCGGGAGGAGCTGAGCAGTTCTTC
TRBV24-1,.,.,TRBJ2-5,CATSDFPKETQYF,TGTGCCACCAGTGATTTCCCTAAAGAGACCCAGTACTTC
TRBV2,.,.,TRBJ2-5,CASSEESSETQYF,TGTGCCAGCAGTGAAGAGTCTTCAGAGACCCAGTACTTC
TRBV7-2,.,.,TRBJ2-2,CASSLGTLVSTGELFF,TGTGCCAGCAGCTTGGGGACCCTCGTCTCGACCGGGGAGCTGTTTTTT
TRBV24-1,.,.,TRBJ2-1,CATSDPRGPGDEQFF,TGTGCCACCAGTGACCCACGGGGACCCGGGGATGAGCAGTTCTTC
TRBV11-2,.,.,TRBJ1-4,CASSLGPIGEKLFF,TGTGCCAGCAGCTTAGGCCCGATTGGTGAAAAACTGTTTTTT
TRBV28,.,.,TRBJ2-3,CASRGDADTQYF,TGTGCCAGCAGGGGGGACGCAGATACGCAGTATTTT
TRBV18,.,once,TRBJ2-7,CASSPIGPEQYF,TGTGCCAGCTCACCAATCGGTCCCGAGCAGTACTTC
TRBV6-1,.,.,TRBJ2-6,CASAIGQGTTGANVLTF,TGTGCCAGCGCAATCGGGCAGGGGACTACTGGGGCCAACGTCCTGACTTTC
TRBV3-1,.,.,TRBJ1-2,CASGETGSWYGYTF,TGTGCCAGCGGGGAGACAGGTTCCTGGTACGGCTACACCTTC
TRBV3-1,.,.,TRBJ2-5,CASSQSLGQETQYF,TGTGCCAGCAGCCAAAGCCTGGGCCAAGAGACCCAGTACTTC
TRBV29-1,TRBD2,once,TRBJ2-1,CSVSGGSYNEQFF,TGCAGCGTTTCGGGAGGCTCCTACAATGAGCAGTTCTTC
TRBV9,TRBD2,once,TRBJ2-5,CASSPRLAATQETQYF,TGTGCCAGCAGCCCCCGACTAGCCGCCACTCAAGAGACCCAGTACTTC
TRBV5-1,TRBD1,.,TRBJ2-7,CASAFHLDRATNEQYF,TGCGCCAGCGCCTTTCACCTGGACAGGGCGACGAACGAGCAGTACTTC
TRBV20-1,.,.,TRBJ2-1,CSARRSANEQFF,TGCAGTGCTAGAAGGTCTGCCAATGAGCAGTTCTTC
TRBV3-1,.,.,TRBJ2-1,CASSQVSPGVGEQFF,TGTGCCAGCAGCCAAGTATCCCCGGGCGTCGGTGAGCAGTTCTTC
TRBV7-8,TRBD2,.,TRBJ2-5,CASSPGGARETQYF,TGTGCCAGCAGCCCGGGGGGGGCGAGAGAGACCCAGTACTTC
TRBV30,.,.,TRBJ1-4,CAWSVIPEKLFF,TGTGCCTGGAGTGTAATCCCTGAAAAACTGTTTTTT
TRBV20-1,TRBD2,.,TRBJ2-2,CSARSGRDTGELFF,TGCAGTGCTAGAAGCGGGAGGGACACCGGGGAGCTGTTTTTT
TRBV12-3/TRBV12-4,TRBD2,.,TRBJ2-5,CASSPLAGTETQYF,TGTGCCAGCAGTCCCTTAGCGGGAACAGAGACCCAGTACTTC
TRBV28,TRBD1,.,TRBJ2-1,CASKGASSRNEQFF,TGTGCCAGCAAGGGGGCTAGTTCGAGGAATGAGCAGTTCTTC
TRBV29-1,.,.,TRBJ2-3,CSVEEDSPGPHTQYF,TGCAGCGTTGAAGAAGACAGCCCTGGTCCTCATACGCAGTATTTT
TRBV28,.,.,TRBJ1-2,CASSTRGSFYTF,TGTGCCAGCAGTACCAGGGGCTCTTTCTACACCTTC